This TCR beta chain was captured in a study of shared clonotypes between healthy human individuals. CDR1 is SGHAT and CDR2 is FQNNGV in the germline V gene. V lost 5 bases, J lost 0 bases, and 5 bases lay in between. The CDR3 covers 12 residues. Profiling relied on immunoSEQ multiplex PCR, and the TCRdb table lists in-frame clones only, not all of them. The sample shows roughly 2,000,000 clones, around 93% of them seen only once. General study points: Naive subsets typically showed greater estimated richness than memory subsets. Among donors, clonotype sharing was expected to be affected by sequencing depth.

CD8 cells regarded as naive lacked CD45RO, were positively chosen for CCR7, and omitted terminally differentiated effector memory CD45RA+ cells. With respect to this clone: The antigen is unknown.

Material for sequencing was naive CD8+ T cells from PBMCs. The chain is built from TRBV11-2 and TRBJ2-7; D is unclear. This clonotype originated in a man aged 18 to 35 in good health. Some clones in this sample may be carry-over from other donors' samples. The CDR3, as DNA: TGTGCCAGCAGCACCCTCTCCTACGAGCAGTACTTC. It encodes CASSTLSYEQYF.